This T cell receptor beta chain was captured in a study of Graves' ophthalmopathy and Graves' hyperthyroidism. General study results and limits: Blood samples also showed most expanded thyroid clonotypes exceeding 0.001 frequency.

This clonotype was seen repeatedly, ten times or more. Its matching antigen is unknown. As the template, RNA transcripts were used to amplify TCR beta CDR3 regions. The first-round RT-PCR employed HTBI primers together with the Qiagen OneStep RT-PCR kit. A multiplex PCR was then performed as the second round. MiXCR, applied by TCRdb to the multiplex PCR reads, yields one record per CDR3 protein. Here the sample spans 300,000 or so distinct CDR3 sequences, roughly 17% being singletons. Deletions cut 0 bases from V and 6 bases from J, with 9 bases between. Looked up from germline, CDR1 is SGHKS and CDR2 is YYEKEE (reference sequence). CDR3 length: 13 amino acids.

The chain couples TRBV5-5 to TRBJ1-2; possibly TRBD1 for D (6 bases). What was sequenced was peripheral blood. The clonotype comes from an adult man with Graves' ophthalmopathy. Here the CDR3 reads CASSLDRVDGYTF. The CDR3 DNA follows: TGTGCCAGCAGCTTGGACAGGGTGGATGGCTACACCTTC.